A selection of T cell receptor beta chains follows, all from one sample in a study of identical twins. Using its own MiXCR run on the 5' RACE reads, TCRdb lists one record per CDR3 protein. This sample yields about 470,000 distinct CDR3 sequences, of which 20% to 25% are seen a single time; about 3% belongs to the top ten. The data were also submitted as part of a second study, on T cells expressing NK-cell markers.

The sequenced sample consisted of CD4+ T cells sorted from blood. The receptors come from a woman aged 18-35 years in good health. The CDR3 runs from the conserved cysteine through the conserved F or W. Fields, in order: J gene, D gene, clone size, V gene, CDR3 DNA, CDR3 protein. D genes are given only for firm matches. Size values are once, few and many counts, or a class for expanded clones, and some rows have none.

TRBJ1-1 | TRBD1 | many | TRBV12-3/TRBV12-4 | TGTGCCAGCAGCGGACAGGGGAACACTGAAGCTTTCTTT | CASSGQGNTEAFF
TRBJ2-5 | NA | NA | TRBV2 | TGTGCCAGCAAGGTGCAAGAGACCCAGTACTTC | CASKVQETQYF
TRBJ2-5 | TRBD2 | NA | TRBV9 | TGTGCCAGCAGCGGTGGAGGGACTAGACAAGAGACCCAGTACTTC | CASSGGGTRQETQYF
TRBJ2-3 | TRBD2 | NA | TRBV29-1 | TGCAGCGTTGATAGCGGGAGTACAGATACGCAGTATTTT | CSVDSGSTDTQYF
TRBJ1-5 | TRBD1 | few | TRBV12-3/TRBV12-4 | TGTGCCAGCAGTTTAGCGCTCGGGACAGGGGCAATTGATCAGCCCCAGCATTTT | CASSLALGTGAIDQPQHF
TRBJ2-7 | TRBD1 | few | TRBV10-3 | TGTGCCATCAAGCCGGGACAGTTGAGCGAGCAGTACTTC | CAIKPGQLSEQYF
TRBJ2-2 | TRBD2 | few | TRBV12-3/TRBV12-4 | TGTGCCAGCAGAGAGCGGGGGTGGAACACCGGGGAGCTGTTTTTT | CASRERGWNTGELFF
TRBJ1-5 | NA | few | TRBV29-1 | TGCAGCGTTGAAATATCCGGGAATCAGCCCCAGCATTTT | CSVEISGNQPQHF
TRBJ2-7 | TRBD1 | many | TRBV12-3/TRBV12-4 | TGTGCCAGCAGGCTAGGTATAACAGGGGGCCACGAGCAGTACTTC | CASRLGITGGHEQYF
TRBJ1-5 | NA | NA | TRBV25-1 | TGTGCCAGCAGTGAAAGCGGGGTGGGCAGGGGTCAGCCCCAGCATTTT | CASSESGVGRGQPQHF
TRBJ2-1 | NA | NA | TRBV20-1 | TGCAGTGCGCGAATTAGCGGTCCGTCCTACAATGAGCAGTTCTTC | CSARISGPSYNEQFF
TRBJ2-7 | NA | NA | TRBV4-3 | TGCGCCAGCAGCCAAGTCGGCCAGGGAAACTACGAGCAGTACTTC | CASSQVGQGNYEQYF
TRBJ2-7 | TRBD2 | NA | TRBV20-1 | TGCAGTGCCACGGGGAGCGGGGACGCCTACGAGCAGTACTTC | CSATGSGDAYEQYF
TRBJ2-3 | NA | few | TRBV5-1 | TGCGCCAGCAGCTGGGGGGCCGAGACCGATACGCAGTATTTT | CASSWGAETDTQYF
TRBJ2-1 | TRBD2 | NA | TRBV7-9 | TGTGCCAGCAGCGGCCGAGGGACTAGCGGGATAGTCAATGAGCAGTTCTTC | CASSGRGTSGIVNEQFF
TRBJ1-2 | NA | NA | TRBV11-2 | TGTGCCAGCAGCTTAGATCGGCAGGCCTACTATGGCTACACCTTC | CASSLDRQAYYGYTF